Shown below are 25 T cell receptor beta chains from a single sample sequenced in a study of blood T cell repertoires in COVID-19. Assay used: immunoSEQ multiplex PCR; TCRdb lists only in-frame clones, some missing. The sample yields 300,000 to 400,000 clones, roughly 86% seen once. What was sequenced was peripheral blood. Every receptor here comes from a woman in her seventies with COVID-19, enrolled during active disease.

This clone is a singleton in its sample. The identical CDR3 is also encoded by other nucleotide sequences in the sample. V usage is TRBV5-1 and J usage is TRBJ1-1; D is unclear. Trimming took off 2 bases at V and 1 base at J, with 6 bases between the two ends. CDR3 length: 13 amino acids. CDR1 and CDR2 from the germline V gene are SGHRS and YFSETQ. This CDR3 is CASSFRQNTEAFF. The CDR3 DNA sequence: TGCGCCAGCAGCTTTCGACAGAACACTGAAGCTTTCTTT.

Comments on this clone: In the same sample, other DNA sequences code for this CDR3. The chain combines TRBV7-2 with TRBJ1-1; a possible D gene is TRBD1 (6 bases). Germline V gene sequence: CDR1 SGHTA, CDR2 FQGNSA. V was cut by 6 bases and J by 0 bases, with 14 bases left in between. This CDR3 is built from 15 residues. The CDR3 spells CASRGVGALNTEAFF. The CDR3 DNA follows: TGTGCCAGCAGGGGGGTGGGGGCTTTGAACACTGAAGCTTTCTTT.

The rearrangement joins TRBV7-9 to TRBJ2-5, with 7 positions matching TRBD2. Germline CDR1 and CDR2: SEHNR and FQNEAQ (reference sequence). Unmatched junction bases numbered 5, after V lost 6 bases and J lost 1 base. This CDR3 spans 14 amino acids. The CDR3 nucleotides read TGTGCCAGCAGTTCCCCGGGGGGCCAAGAGACCCAGTACTTC. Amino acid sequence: CASSSPGGQETQYF. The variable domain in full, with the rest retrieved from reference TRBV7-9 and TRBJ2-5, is DTGVSQNPRHKITKRGQNVTFRCDPISEHNRLYWYRQTLGQGPEFLTYFQNEAQLEKSRLLSDRFSAERPKGSFSTLEIQRTEQGDSAMYLCASSSPGGQETQYFGPGTRLLVL.

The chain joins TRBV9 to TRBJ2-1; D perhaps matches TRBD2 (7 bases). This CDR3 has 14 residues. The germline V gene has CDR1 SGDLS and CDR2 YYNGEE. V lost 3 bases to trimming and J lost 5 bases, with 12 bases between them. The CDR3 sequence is CASSGSGGHNEQFF. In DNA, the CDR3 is TGTGCCAGCAGCGGATCCGGGGGGCACAATGAGCAGTTCTTC.

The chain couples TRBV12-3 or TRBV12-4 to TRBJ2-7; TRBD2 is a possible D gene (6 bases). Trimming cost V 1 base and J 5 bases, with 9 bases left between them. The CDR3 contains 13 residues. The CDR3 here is CASSLEREDEQYF. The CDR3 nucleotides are TGTGCCAGCAGTTTAGAAAGGGAGGACGAGCAGTACTTC.

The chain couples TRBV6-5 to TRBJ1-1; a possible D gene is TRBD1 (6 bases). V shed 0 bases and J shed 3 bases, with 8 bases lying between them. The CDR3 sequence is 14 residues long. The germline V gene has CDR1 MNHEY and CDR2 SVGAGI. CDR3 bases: TGTGCCAGCAGTTACTCTCGGACAGACACTGAAGCTTTCTTT. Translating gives CASSYSRTDTEAFF.

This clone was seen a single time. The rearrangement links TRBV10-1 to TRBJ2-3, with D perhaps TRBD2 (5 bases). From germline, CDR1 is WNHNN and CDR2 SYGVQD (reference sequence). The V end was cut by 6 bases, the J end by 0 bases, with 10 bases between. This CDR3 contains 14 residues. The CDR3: CASRIAPSTDTQYF. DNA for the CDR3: TGCGCCAGCAGAATAGCGCCGAGCACAGATACGCAGTATTTT.

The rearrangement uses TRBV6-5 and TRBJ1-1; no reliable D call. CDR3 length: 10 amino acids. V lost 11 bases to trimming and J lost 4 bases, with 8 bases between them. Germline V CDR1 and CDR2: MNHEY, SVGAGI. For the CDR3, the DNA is TGTGCCCTACGGGGCACTGAAGCTTTCTTT. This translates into CALRGTEAFF.

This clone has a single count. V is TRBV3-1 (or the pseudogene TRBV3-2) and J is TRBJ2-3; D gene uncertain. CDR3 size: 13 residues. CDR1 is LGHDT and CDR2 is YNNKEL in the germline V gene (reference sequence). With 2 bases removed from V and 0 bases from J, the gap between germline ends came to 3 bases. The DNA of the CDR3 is TGTGCCAGCAGCCAACAGAGCACAGATACGCAGTATTTT. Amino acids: CASSQQSTDTQYF.

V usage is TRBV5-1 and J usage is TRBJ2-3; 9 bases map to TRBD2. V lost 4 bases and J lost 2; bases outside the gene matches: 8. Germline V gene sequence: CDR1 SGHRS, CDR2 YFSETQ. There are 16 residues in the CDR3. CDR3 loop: CASSGKRGATTDTQYF. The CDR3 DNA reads TGCGCCAGCAGCGGAAAGCGGGGGGCGACCACAGATACGCAGTATTTT.

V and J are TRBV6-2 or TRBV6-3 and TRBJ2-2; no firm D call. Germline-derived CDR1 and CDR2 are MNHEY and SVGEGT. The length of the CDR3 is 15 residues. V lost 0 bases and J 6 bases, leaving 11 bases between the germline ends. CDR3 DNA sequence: TGTGCCAGCAGTTACTCGACTTCCGGCTCCGGGGAGCTGTTTTTT. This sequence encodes CASSYSTSGSGELFF.

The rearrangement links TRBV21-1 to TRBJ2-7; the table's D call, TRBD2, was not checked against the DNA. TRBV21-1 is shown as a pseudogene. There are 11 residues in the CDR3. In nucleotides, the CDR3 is TGTGCCAGCAGCAAGTTAGTCGAGCAGTACTTC. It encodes CASSKLVEQYF.

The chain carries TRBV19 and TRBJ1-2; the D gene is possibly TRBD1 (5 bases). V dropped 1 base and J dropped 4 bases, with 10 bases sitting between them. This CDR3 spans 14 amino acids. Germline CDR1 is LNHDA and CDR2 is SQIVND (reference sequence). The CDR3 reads CASSIAGWAYGYTF. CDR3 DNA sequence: TGTGCCAGTAGTATAGCAGGGTGGGCCTATGGCTACACCTTC.

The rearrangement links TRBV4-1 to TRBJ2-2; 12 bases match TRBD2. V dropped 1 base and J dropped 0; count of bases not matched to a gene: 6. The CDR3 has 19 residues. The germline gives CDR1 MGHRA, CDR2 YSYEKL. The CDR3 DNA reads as TGCGCCAGCAGCCAAGGTCGACTAGCGGGGGACCCGAACACCGGGGAGCTGTTTTTT. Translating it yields CASSQGRLAGDPNTGELFF.

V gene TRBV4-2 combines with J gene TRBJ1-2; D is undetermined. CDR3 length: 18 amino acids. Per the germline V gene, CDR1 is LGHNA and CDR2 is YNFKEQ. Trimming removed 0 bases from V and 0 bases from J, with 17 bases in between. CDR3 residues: CASSQDVGSSQSNYGYTF. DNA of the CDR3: TGTGCCAGCAGCCAAGACGTCGGGTCCTCCCAATCTAACTATGGCTACACCTTC.

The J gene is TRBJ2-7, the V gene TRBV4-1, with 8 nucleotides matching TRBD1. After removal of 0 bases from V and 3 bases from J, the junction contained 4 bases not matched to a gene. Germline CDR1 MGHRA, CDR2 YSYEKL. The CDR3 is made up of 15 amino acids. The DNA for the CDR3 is TGCGCCAGCAGCCAAGAGGGGACAGGACACTACGAGCAGTACTTC. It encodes CASSQEGTGHYEQYF.

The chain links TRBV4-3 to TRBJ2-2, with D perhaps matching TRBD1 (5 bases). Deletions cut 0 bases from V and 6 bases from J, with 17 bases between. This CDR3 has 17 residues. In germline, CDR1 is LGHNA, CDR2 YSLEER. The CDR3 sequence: CASSQDSRGDVPGELFF. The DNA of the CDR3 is TGCGCCAGCAGCCAAGATTCAAGGGGCGACGTGCCCGGGGAGCTGTTTTTT.

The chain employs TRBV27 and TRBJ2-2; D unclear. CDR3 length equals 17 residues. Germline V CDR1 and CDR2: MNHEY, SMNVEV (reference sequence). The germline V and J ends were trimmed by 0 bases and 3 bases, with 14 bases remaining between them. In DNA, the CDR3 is TGTGCCAGCAGTTTATCGATCTCAGAGGCCTACACCGGGGAGCTGTTTTTT. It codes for CASSLSISEAYTGELFF.

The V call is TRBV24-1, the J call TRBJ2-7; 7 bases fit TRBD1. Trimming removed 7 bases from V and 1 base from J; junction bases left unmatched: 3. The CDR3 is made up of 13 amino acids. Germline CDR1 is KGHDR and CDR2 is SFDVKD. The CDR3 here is CATRGDSSYEQYF. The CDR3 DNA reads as TGTGCCACCAGGGGGGACAGTTCCTACGAGCAGTACTTC.

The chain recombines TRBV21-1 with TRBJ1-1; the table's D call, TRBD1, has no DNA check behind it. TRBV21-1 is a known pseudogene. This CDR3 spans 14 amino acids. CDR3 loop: CASGGQNMNTEAFF. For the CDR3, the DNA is TGTGCCAGCGGGGGACAGAATATGAACACTGAAGCTTTCTTT.

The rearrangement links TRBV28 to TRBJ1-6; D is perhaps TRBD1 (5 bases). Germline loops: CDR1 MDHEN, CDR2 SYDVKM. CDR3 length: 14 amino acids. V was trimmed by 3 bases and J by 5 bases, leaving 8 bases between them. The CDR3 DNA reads TGTGCCAGCAGTTTTGCAGGGAATAATTCACCCCTCCACTTT. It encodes CASSFAGNNSPLHF.

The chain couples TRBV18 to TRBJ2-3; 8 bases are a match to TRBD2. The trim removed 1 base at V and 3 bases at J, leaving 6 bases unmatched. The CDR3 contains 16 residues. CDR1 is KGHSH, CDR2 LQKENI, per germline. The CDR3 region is CASSPLTGGKTDTQYF. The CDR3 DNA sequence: TGTGCCAGCTCACCACTGACGGGGGGGAAAACAGATACGCAGTATTTT.

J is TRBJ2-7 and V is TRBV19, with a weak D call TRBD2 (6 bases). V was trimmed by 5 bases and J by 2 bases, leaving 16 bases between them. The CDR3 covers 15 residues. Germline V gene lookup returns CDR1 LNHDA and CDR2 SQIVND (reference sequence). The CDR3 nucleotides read TGTGCCAGTAGTCCTGGGGGGTCTTCGACCTACGAGCAGTACTTC. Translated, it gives CASSPGGSSTYEQYF.

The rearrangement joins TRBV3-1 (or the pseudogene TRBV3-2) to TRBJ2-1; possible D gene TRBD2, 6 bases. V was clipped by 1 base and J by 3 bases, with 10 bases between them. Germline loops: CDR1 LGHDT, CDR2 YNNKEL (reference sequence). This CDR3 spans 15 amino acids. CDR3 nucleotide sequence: TGTGCCAGCAGCCAAGGCGTGGGGGGCTACAATGAGCAGTTCTTC. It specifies CASSQGVGGYNEQFF.

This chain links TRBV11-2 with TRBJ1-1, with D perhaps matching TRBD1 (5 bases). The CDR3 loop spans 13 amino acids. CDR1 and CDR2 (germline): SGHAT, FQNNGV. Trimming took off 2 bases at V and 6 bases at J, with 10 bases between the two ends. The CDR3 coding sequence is TGTGCCAGCAGCTTAAGTCGGGGGGCTGAAGCTTTCTTT. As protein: CASSLSRGAEAFF.